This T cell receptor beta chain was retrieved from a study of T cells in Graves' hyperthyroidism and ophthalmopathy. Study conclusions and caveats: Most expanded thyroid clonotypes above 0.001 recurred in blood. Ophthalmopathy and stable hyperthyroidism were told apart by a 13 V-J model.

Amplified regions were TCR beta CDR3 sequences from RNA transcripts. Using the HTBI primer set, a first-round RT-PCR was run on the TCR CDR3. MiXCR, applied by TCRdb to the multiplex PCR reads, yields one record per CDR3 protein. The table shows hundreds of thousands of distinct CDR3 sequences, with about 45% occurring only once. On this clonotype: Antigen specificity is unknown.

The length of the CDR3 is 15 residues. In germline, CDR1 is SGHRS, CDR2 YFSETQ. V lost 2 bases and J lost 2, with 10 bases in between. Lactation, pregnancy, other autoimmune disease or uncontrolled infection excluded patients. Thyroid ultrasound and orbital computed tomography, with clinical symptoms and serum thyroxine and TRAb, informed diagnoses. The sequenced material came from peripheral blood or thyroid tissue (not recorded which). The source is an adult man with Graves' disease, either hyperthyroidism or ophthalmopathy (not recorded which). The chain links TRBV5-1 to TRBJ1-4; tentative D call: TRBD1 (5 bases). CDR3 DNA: TGCGCCAGCAGCTTCGCAGGGTCTACTAATGAAAAACTGTTTTTT. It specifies CASSFAGSTNEKLFF.